This T cell receptor beta chain was profiled in a study of shared clonotypes between healthy human individuals. For the study at large: The composition of the donors was two women and three men aged 18 to 49.

A few counts support this clone. Its antigen is as yet unknown. CDR3 length: 16 amino acids. Between the trimmed V and J ends, which lost 6 bases and 0 bases, there was a span of 15 bases. Germline lookup yields CDR1 KGHSH and CDR2 LQKENI. Profiled with immunoSEQ multiplex PCR; TCRdb holds only in-frame clones, not every one. The table has roughly 1,000,000 clones, 70% to 80% seen once; the top ten hold approximately 0.5%. Study results and caveats: The four-donor shared clonotypes exceeded non-shared clonotypes in generation probability, with non-shared ones scoring lower. For sorted subsets, rarefaction showed incomplete sequencing despite large depth.

The sequenced material came from memory CD4+ T cells from PBMCs. As to subset: CD45RA-negative fraction. The clonotype was recovered from a man aged 18 to 29 in good health. Some clones in this sample may be carry-over from other donors' samples. V usage is TRBV18 and J usage is TRBJ1-3; the D is unclear. The CDR3 DNA is TGTGCCAGCTCTCGGTTTGAGCCGAGCTCTGGAAACACCATATATTTT. Translation gives CASSRFEPSSGNTIYF.